The entry below gives a single TCR beta chain sequence along with its context. The data stem from a study of blood T cell repertoires in COVID-19. Turning to the study itself: Samples taken during acute and convalescent COVID-19 were collected in the United States, Italy and Spain. The analysed material was cDNA or gDNA that came from T cells, B-cell-depleted T cells, or PBMCs.

Original data processing: Amplified reference gene primers provided the basis for estimating nucleated cell counts. Sequencing was performed with immunoSEQ multiplex PCR; in TCRdb, only in-frame clones are kept and a portion is missing. D and trimming come from the DNA, and the V and J calls and clone size come from that table. The sample includes 100,000 to 150,000 clones, roughly 80% of them seen just once. The receptor's source is a woman aged 25 to 39 who had recovered from COVID-19. Source material: peripheral blood.

CDR3 in DNA: TGTGCCAGAAGAAATGGTGTGCAGGGTGAATCGTGCTCCTACAATGAGCAGTTCTTC. Residues: CARRNGVQGESCSYNEQFF. The V and J genes are TRBV5-3 and TRBJ2-1; the D gene is possibly TRBD1 (5 bases). TRBV5-3 counts as an open reading frame of uncertain function. This CDR3 spans 19 amino acids. The V and J ends lost 5 bases and 0 bases respectively, with 24 bases between them.